A selection of T cell receptor beta chains follows, all from one sample in a study of cytomegalovirus exposure and HLA in healthy donors. Method: immunoSEQ multiplex PCR; TCRdb's copy keeps in-frame clones and lacks some. Of more than 75,000 clones in the sample, 75% to 80% were seen once. Sequenced sample: PBMCs. The source is a woman aged 35 to 49 in good health and CMV-seronegative. Both conserved end residues are part of each CDR3. The D gene is left open where the match is weak. Some rows mark clone size as missing; the rest say once, few, many or name a class of expanded clone.

>TRBD1|NA|TRBJ1-4|TRBV28
CAIGQGASNEKLFF
TGTGCCATCGGACAGGGGGCAAGTAATGAAAAACTGTTTTTT
>TRBD1|NA|TRBJ1-1|TRBV11-2
CASSLGDRFTEAFF
TGTGCCAGCAGCTTGGGGGACAGGTTCACTGAAGCTTTCTTT
>NA|NA|TRBJ1-1|TRBV7-8
CASSLRGTRNTEAFF
TGTGCCAGCAGCTTACGCGGAACTCGGAACACTGAAGCTTTCTTT
>TRBD1|NA|TRBJ2-7|TRBV15
CATSRPLQGTYEQYF
TGTGCCACCAGCAGACCCCTACAGGGGACCTACGAGCAGTACTTC
>TRBD2|NA|TRBJ2-1|TRBV5-1
CASRLEPTSGGNEQFF
TGCGCCAGCAGACTAGAGCCGACTAGCGGGGGGAATGAGCAGTTCTTC
>TRBD1|NA|TRBJ2-7|TRBV7-2
CASSSPGQGPYEQYF
TGTGCCAGCAGCTCCCCGGGACAGGGCCCCTACGAGCAGTACTTC
>NA|NA|TRBJ2-1|TRBV15
CATSRGSQSYNEQFF
TGTGCCACCAGCAGGGGCAGTCAGTCCTACAATGAGCAGTTCTTC
>NA|few|TRBJ1-1|TRBV4-1
CASSQANPVSGAFF
TGCGCCAGCAGCCAAGCAAATCCGGTCTCAGGGGCTTTCTTT
>NA|NA|TRBJ2-1|TRBV5-6
CASRLRSSYNEQFF
TGTGCCAGCAGATTACGGAGCAGTTACAATGAGCAGTTCTTC
>NA|NA|TRBJ1-3|TRBV5-1
CASSLDSRNTIYF
TGCGCCAGCAGCCTGGACAGTAGAAACACCATATATTTT
>TRBD1|NA|TRBJ1-6|TRBV7-8
CASSPGQFVGNSPLHF
TGTGCCAGCAGCCCGGGACAGTTCGTGGGTAATTCACCCCTCCACTTT
>TRBD1|NA|TRBJ1-6|TRBV12-5
CASGLGDRVFGSPLHF
TGTGCTAGTGGTTTGGGGGACAGGGTTTTCGGTTCACCCCTCCACTTT
>NA|few|TRBJ2-5|TRBV5-1
CASSSSLQDYYQETQYF
TGCGCCAGCAGCTCGAGCCTCCAGGACTATTACCAAGAGACCCAGTACTTC
>NA|NA|TRBJ1-1|TRBV2
CASSARVNTEAFF
TGTGCCAGCAGTGCCCGGGTGAACACTGAAGCTTTCTTT
>NA|NA|TRBJ1-2|TRBV6-5
CASSPANYGYTF
TGTGCCAGCAGTCCAGCTAACTATGGCTACACCTTC
>NA|few|TRBJ1-3|TRBV27
CASRQQGSGNTIYF
TGTGCCAGCAGACAACAGGGCTCTGGAAACACCATATATTTT
>NA|NA|TRBJ1-2|TRBV4-2
CASSQSVGAFNYGYTF
TGTGCCAGCAGCCAAAGTGTGGGGGCATTTAACTATGGCTACACCTTC
>TRBD2|NA|TRBJ2-4|TRBV28
CASSPGGGPKNIQYF
TGTGCCAGCAGCCCCGGGGGGGGACCCAAAAACATTCAGTACTTC
>TRBD1|NA|TRBJ2-3|TRBV7-3
CASSYTGVGGTDTQYF
TGTGCCAGCAGCTACACAGGGGTTGGGGGCACAGATACGCAGTATTTT
>NA|NA|TRBJ1-2|TRBV27
CASSPEGGISGYTF
TGTGCCAGCAGTCCCGAGGGGGGGATTAGTGGCTACACCTTC
>NA|once|TRBJ1-1|TRBV5-6
CASSLVASMNTEAFF
TGTGCCAGCAGCTTGGTAGCAAGCATGAACACTGAAGCTTTCTTT
>TRBD1|few|TRBJ1-1|TRBV18
CASSPSRDRREAFF
TGTGCCAGCTCACCTTCCCGGGACAGGCGCGAAGCTTTCTTT
>TRBD1|NA|TRBJ1-5|TRBV28
CASSLVFSNRGRGQPQHF
TGTGCCAGCAGTTTAGTATTTTCGAACAGGGGGCGAGGTCAGCCCCAGCATTTT
>TRBD1|few|TRBJ1-5|TRBV6-6
CASSPDRGQHF
TGTGCCAGCAGTCCCGACAGGGGCCAGCATTTT
>TRBD1|NA|TRBJ2-1|TRBV4-3
CASSPGQGYNEQFF
TGCGCCAGCAGCCCAGGACAGGGTTACAATGAGCAGTTCTTC
>TRBD1|NA|TRBJ1-6|TRBV29-1
CSVRQGSSYNSPLHF
TGCAGCGTTAGACAGGGGTCCTCCTATAATTCACCCCTCCACTTT
>NA|NA|TRBJ2-7|TRBV7-2
CASSLDRGYEQYF
TGTGCCAGCAGCTTAGACCGGGGCTACGAGCAGTACTTC
>NA|few|TRBJ1-1|TRBV6-1
CASMGLRGGTEAFF
TGTGCCAGCATGGGCTTACGAGGGGGCACTGAAGCTTTCTTT
>NA|once|TRBJ1-1|TRBV29-1
CSVDGRGGSYAEAFF
TGCAGCGTTGATGGGAGAGGGGGAAGTTACGCTGAAGCTTTCTTT
>TRBD1|NA|TRBJ2-7|TRBV30
CAWSPTGISYEQYF
TGTGCCTGGAGCCCGACAGGGATTTCCTACGAGCAGTACTTC
>NA|NA|TRBJ1-5|TRBV29-1
CSGGGGGGQPQHF
TGCAGCGGTGGGGGGGGAGGCGGTCAGCCCCAGCATTTT
>NA|once|TRBJ2-2|TRBV28
CASSFRDLGSGELFF
TGTGCCAGCAGTTTCCGGGACTTAGGGTCCGGGGAGCTGTTTTTT
>NA|few|TRBJ1-1|TRBV5-4
CASSLDLDSMNTEAFF
TGTGCCAGCAGCTTGGATTTGGACAGCATGAACACTGAAGCTTTCTTT
>NA|NA|TRBJ2-7|TRBV2
CASTLENGEQYF
TGTGCCAGCACCCTCGAGAATGGCGAGCAGTACTTC
>NA|NA|TRBJ1-1|TRBV19
CASNRAIRSTEAFF
TGTGCCAGTAACAGGGCCATTCGGTCCACTGAAGCTTTCTTT